This TCR beta chain originates from a study of vaccination and CD4 T cells after COVID-19. Cultured CD4+ T cell DNA was sequenced using the Oncomine TCR Beta short-read assay. TCRdb re-analysed the PCR reads in MiXCR, keeping a single row per CDR3 protein. The sample has under 1,500 distinct CDR3 sequences, roughly half seen once; the top ten hold almost 85%. A remark on this clonotype: Antigen: not known.

The treatment here: approximately nine-day PBMC culture with coronavirus spike peptide pools or control peptides (ViraFEST assay). Ahead of the COVID-19 pandemic (2011-2018), the CD4+ T cells of the unexposed donor were collected. The ends were cut back, 2 bases at V and 4 bases at J, with 14 bases in the middle. The CDR3 spans 15 residues. CDR1 is MDHEN and CDR2 is SYDVKM in the germline V gene. This receptor was identified in a human donor in good health. Sequenced input: CD4+ T cells from blood, cultured in vitro. The chain joins TRBV28 to TRBJ1-1, with no clear D. CDR3 sequence (DNA): TGTGCCAGCAGTTTAGGATCCTCCAGGAGCACTGAAGCTTTCTTT. Residues: CASSLGSSRSTEAFF.